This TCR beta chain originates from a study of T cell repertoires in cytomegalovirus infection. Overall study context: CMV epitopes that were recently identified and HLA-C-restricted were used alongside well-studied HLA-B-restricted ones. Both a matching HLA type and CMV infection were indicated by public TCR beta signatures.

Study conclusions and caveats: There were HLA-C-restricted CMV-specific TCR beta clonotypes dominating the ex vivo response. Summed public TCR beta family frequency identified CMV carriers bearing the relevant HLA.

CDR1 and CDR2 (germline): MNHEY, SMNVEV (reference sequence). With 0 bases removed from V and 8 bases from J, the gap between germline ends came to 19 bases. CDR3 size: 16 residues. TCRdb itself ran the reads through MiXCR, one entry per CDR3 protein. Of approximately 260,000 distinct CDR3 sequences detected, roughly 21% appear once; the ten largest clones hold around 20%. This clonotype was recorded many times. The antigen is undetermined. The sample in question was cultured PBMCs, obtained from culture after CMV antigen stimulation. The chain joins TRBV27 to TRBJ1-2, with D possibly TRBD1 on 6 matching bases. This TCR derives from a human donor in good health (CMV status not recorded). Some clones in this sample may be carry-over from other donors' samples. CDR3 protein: CASSLSLGGGLEGYTF. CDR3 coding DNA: TGTGCCAGCAGTTTATCCCTCGGCGGGGGGCTGGAGGGCTACACCTTC.